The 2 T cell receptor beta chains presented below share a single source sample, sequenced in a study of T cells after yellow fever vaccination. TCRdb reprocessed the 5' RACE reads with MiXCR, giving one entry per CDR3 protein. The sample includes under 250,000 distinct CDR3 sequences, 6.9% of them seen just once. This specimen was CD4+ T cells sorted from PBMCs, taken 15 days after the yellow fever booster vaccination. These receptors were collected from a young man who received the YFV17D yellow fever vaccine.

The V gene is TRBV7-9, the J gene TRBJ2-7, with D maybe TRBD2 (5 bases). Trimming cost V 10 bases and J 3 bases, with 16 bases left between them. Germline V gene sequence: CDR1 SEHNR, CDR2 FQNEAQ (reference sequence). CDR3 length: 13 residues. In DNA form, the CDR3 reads TGTGCCACCCTCCCGGGTGAGGGCTACGAGCAGTACTTC. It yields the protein CATLPGEGYEQYF.

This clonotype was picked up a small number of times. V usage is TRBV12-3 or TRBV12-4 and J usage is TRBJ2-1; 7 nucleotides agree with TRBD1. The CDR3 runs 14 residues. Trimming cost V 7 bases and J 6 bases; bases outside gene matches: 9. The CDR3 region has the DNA TGTGCCAGCACTAGGGACAGTTCTTTCAATGAGCAGTTCTTC. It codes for CASTRDSSFNEQFF.